Listed here are 29 T cell receptor beta chains from one sample, sequenced in a study of cytomegalovirus exposure and HLA in healthy donors. PCR used 60 Vbeta primers and 13 Jbeta primers. Clones were read by immunoSEQ multiplex PCR, and TCRdb kept only the in-frame ones, dropping some. The table lists about 200,000 clones, about 80% of them singletons. The sequencing input was PBMCs. The receptors here all came from a man aged 35 to 55 in good health and CMV-seropositive.

The chain carries TRBV27 and TRBJ2-7; TRBD1 is a possible D gene (5 bases). This CDR3 has 14 amino acids. Germline assignment: CDR1 MNHEY and CDR2 SMNVEV (reference sequence). Trimming removed 7 bases at V and 5 bases at J, with 18 bases between. CDR3 region: CASTQRGQGDEQYF. Written as DNA, the CDR3 is TGTGCCAGCACCCAAAGGGGCCAGGGCGACGAGCAGTACTTC.

The chain carries TRBV7-2 and TRBJ1-2; TRBD1 might be the D (5 bases). The CDR3 runs 14 residues. Trimming stripped 5 bases from V and 5 bases from J, with 15 bases between. CDR1 SGHTA and CDR2 FQGNSA come from the germline V gene. CDR3 sequence (DNA): TGTGCCAGCAGCCCCACCGGGGGGGGATATGGCTACACCTTC. Its translation is CASSPTGGGYGYTF.

This clone came up a few times. V is TRBV30 and J is TRBJ1-5; possibly TRBD1 for D (5 bases). CDR1 is GTSNPN and CDR2 is SVGIG in the germline V gene (reference sequence). CDR3 length: 16 amino acids. Trimming took 0 bases from V and 2 from J, leaving 14 bases between them. The CDR3 DNA is TGTGCCTGGAGTGTAGGGAGGGGTTTGGGCAATCAGCCCCAGCATTTT. Translation: CAWSVGRGLGNQPQHF. Based on the CDR3 plus reference TRBV30 and TRBJ1-5, the full variable domain is SQTIHQWPATLVQPVGSPLSLECTVEGTSNPNLYWYRQAAGRGLQLLFYSVGIGQISSEVPQNLSASRPQDRQFILSSKKLLLSDSGFYLCAWSVGRGLGNQPQHFGDGTRLSIL.

The V and J genes are TRBV28 and TRBJ1-3, with D perhaps matching TRBD1 (6 bases). CDR3 length equals 19 residues. Trimming cost V 7 bases and J 1 base, with 26 bases left between them. Germline assignment: CDR1 MDHEN and CDR2 SYDVKM. CDR3 region: CASIPDAPITGFSGNTIYF. For the CDR3, the DNA is TGTGCCAGCATTCCAGATGCCCCGATCACAGGGTTTTCTGGAAACACCATATATTTT.

This chain connects TRBV15 to TRBJ1-2; TRBD1 aligns across 7 bases. This CDR3 has 16 amino acids. Germline lookup yields CDR1 LNHNV and CDR2 YYDKDF (reference sequence). V dropped 0 bases and J dropped 4; count of bases not matched to a gene: 8. The CDR3 sequence: CATSRDEDRPRYGYTF. The CDR3 DNA is TGTGCCACCAGCAGAGATGAGGACAGGCCGCGCTATGGCTACACCTTC.

V and J are TRBV6-1 and TRBJ2-7; D gene uncertain. V was cut by 7 bases and J by 2 bases, with 9 bases left in between. The germline V gene encodes CDR1 MNHNS and CDR2 SASEGT. This CDR3 is 12 amino acids long. CDR3 loop: CASTRTAYEQYF. CDR3 nucleotides: TGTGCCAGCACCCGAACGGCCTACGAGCAGTACTTC.

The chain recombines TRBV4-2 with TRBJ2-3; 9 nucleotides agree with TRBD1. V was clipped by 3 bases and J by 1 base; unmatched bases: 8. CDR3 size: 17 residues. Germline V lookup: CDR1 LGHNA, CDR2 YNFKEQ. The CDR3 nucleotides read TGTGCCAGCAGCCAGGGACAGGGCCAGATCCGCACAGATACGCAGTATTTT. Residues: CASSQGQGQIRTDTQYF.

In this sample, this clone turned up a few times. The rearrangement uses TRBV4-1 and TRBJ2-1; 7 bases line up with TRBD1. V was pared by 2 bases and J by 6 bases, with 16 bases of the junction left unmatched. This CDR3 spans 18 amino acids. The germline V gene has CDR1 MGHRA and CDR2 YSYEKL. CDR3 loop: CASSQQLSWGQPRNEQFF. The CDR3 DNA sequence: TGCGCCAGCAGCCAACAATTGTCCTGGGGACAGCCGCGCAATGAGCAGTTCTTC.

The rearrangement joins TRBV2 to TRBJ1-1, with D perhaps matching TRBD1 (5 bases). The germline V and J ends were trimmed by 10 bases and 4 bases, with 16 bases remaining between them. The germline gives CDR1 SNHLY, CDR2 FYNNEI. This CDR3 region has 13 residues. CDR3 DNA: TGTGCCACGCATGGCAGGGTTTTCACTGAAGCTTTCTTT. It translates to CATHGRVFTEAFF.

This clone turned up a few times. V and J are TRBV5-4 and TRBJ1-2; TRBD1 aligns across 9 bases. The J segment lost 8 bases and the V segment lost 4 bases, leaving 15 bases of the junction unmatched. CDR3 length: 16 residues. Germline V gene lookup returns CDR1 SGHNT and CDR2 YYREEE (reference sequence). CDR3 DNA: TGTGCCAGCAGCGCGGACAGGGGTCTCCGCCTATGGGGCTACACCTTC. Translated: CASSADRGLRLWGYTF.

This clone turned up a few times. The chain joins TRBV9 to TRBJ2-5; 8 bases are a match to TRBD2. Germline CDR1 and CDR2: SGDLS and YYNGEE. This CDR3 spans 14 amino acids. V gave up 3 bases and J gave up 1 base; unmatched junction bases: 2. The CDR3 sequence: CASSGAGVQETQYF. DNA for the CDR3: TGTGCCAGCAGCGGAGCGGGGGTCCAAGAGACCCAGTACTTC.

CDR3 loop: CASSTGTGGPDTQYF. The CDR3 coding sequence is TGTGCCAGCAGTACCGGGACAGGGGGACCAGATACGCAGTATTTT. The chain employs TRBV7-2 and TRBJ2-3; TRBD1 agrees at 11 bases. Germline V gives CDR1 SGHTA, CDR2 FQGNSA. The CDR3 contains 15 residues. J was trimmed by 4 bases and V by 6 bases; bases with no gene match: 6.

The V gene is TRBV4-3, the J gene TRBJ1-1; TRBD1 is a possible D gene (5 bases). CDR1 is LGHNA and CDR2 is YSLEER in the germline V gene. V dropped 8 bases and J dropped 5 bases, with 15 bases sitting between them. The CDR3 length is 13 residues. The chain's CDR3 is CASALGEGTEAFF. The CDR3 DNA sequence: TGCGCCAGCGCACTCGGGGAGGGGACTGAAGCTTTCTTT.

This chain connects TRBV30 to TRBJ1-3, with D tentatively TRBD1 (5 bases). The V gene's germline CDR1 is GTSNPN and CDR2 SVGIG (reference sequence). The CDR3 is made up of 17 amino acids. V was cut by 3 bases and J by 0 bases, with 18 bases left in between. Written as DNA, the CDR3 is TGTGCCTGGAGGGAGGGGTCCGACGGGAGCTCTGGAAACACCATATATTTT. It is translated as CAWREGSDGSSGNTIYF.

This clone was seen just once. The chain uses TRBV12-5 and TRBJ1-5, with D perhaps matching TRBD1 (5 bases). The CDR3 spans 15 residues. Between the trimmed V and J ends, which lost 6 bases and 0 bases, there was a span of 12 bases. The germline gives CDR1 LGHNT, CDR2 FRNRAP. CDR3 sequence reads: CASGRGGDSNQPQHF. DNA for the CDR3: TGTGCTAGTGGAAGGGGAGGGGATAGCAATCAGCCCCAGCATTTT.

The genes are TRBV7-9 and TRBJ2-3, with D tentatively TRBD2 (6 bases). The V and J ends lost 1 base and 6 bases respectively, with 14 bases between them. Germline CDR1 and CDR2: SEHNR and FQNEAQ (reference sequence). CDR3 length: 15 residues. The CDR3 is CASSLVAGFVDTQYF. The CDR3 bases are TGTGCCAGCAGCTTAGTGGCGGGGTTCGTGGATACGCAGTATTTT.

The chain employs TRBV7-3 and TRBJ2-2; the match to TRBD1 covers 10 bases. V lost 2 bases to trimming and J lost 9 bases; unmatched junction nucleotides: 12. Germline V gene data show CDR1 as SGHTA and CDR2 as FQGTGA. The CDR3 is made up of 17 amino acids. The CDR3 is CASSLEGGQGSLRELFF. Written as DNA, the CDR3 is TGTGCCAGCAGCTTAGAAGGGGGACAGGGGAGCCTCCGGGAGCTGTTTTTT.

The V and J genes are TRBV5-1 and TRBJ2-1; 9 nucleotides match TRBD1. Trimming cost V 4 bases and J 3 bases; bases outside gene matches: 11. CDR1 and CDR2 from the germline V gene are SGHRS and YFSETQ. CDR3 length: 17 residues. The CDR3 DNA reads as TGCGCCAGCAGCCACCCCCGCCAGGGACAGGGCTACAATGAGCAGTTCTTC. Translated: CASSHPRQGQGYNEQFF.

The chain joins TRBV5-4 to TRBJ2-5; D gene uncertain. CDR1 is SGHNT, CDR2 YYREEE, per germline (reference sequence). V lost 0 bases and J 2 bases, leaving 5 bases between the germline ends. CDR3 length: 13 residues. This chain's CDR3 is CASSLDQQETQYF. DNA for the CDR3: TGTGCCAGCAGCTTGGATCAGCAAGAGACCCAGTACTTC.

The CDR3 sequence: CASSSSGRATYEQYF. Here the CDR3 DNA reads TGTGCCAGCAGTTCAAGCGGGAGGGCAACCTACGAGCAGTACTTC. The chain joins TRBV5-4 to TRBJ2-5, with TRBD2 matching over 10 bases. Matching the DNA end better, TRBJ2-7 makes the J call doubtful. Per the germline V gene, CDR1 is SGHNT and CDR2 is YYREEE (reference sequence). The CDR3 is made up of 15 amino acids.

The J gene is TRBJ2-1, the V gene TRBV7-3, with a possible D match to TRBD2 (6 bases). The germline V and J ends were trimmed by 1 base and 1 base, with 8 bases remaining between them. The CDR3 loop spans 15 amino acids. Germline CDR1 reads SGHTA; CDR2 reads FQGTGA. CDR3 DNA sequence: TGTGCCAGCAGCTTAAAACTAGCTTCCTACAATGAGCAGTTCTTC. This codes for CASSLKLASYNEQFF.

This chain uses TRBV21-1 with TRBJ2-3; the DNA was not used to check the table's D call, TRBD1. TRBV21-1 is assigned pseudogene status. CDR3 length: 14 residues. Here the CDR3 DNA reads TGTGCCACAGGGGGACAGGGGAAAACAGATACGCAGTATTTT. Translation: CATGGQGKTDTQYF.

V is TRBV7-3 and J is TRBJ2-2; D perhaps matches TRBD1 (6 bases). CDR3 length equals 15 residues. Germline V CDR1 and CDR2: SGHTA, FQGTGA. The V end lost 5 bases, the J end lost 4 bases, and 14 bases lay between the germline ends. The CDR3 region is CASSEQGLSTGELFF. The CDR3 DNA reads TGTGCCAGCAGCGAACAGGGTCTAAGCACCGGGGAGCTGTTTTTT.

V gene TRBV19 combines with J gene TRBJ1-2; 9 positions agree with TRBD1. Germline CDR1 is LNHDA and CDR2 is SQIVND (reference sequence). This CDR3 is 12 amino acids long. J lost 5 bases, V lost 8 bases, and 3 bases had no gene match. The DNA of the CDR3 is TGTGCCAGTTCGGGACAGGGTTATGGCTACACCTTC. This sequence encodes CASSGQGYGYTF.

The table lists this clone with a few counts. This chain uses TRBV11-3 with TRBJ2-5; 8 nucleotides match TRBD1. After removal of 5 bases from V and 5 bases from J, the junction contained 7 bases not matched to a gene. Germline V CDR1 and CDR2: SGHNT, YENEEA. The CDR3 is 14 amino acids. CDR3 nucleotide sequence: TGTGCCAGCAGCCGCGGACAGGGTGTCGAGACCCAGTACTTC. Translation: CASSRGQGVETQYF.

The chain links TRBV11-2 to TRBJ1-2; 8 bases agree with TRBD1. V lost 3 bases, J lost 4 bases, and 4 bases stayed unmatched. This CDR3 is built from 14 residues. The germline V gene encodes CDR1 SGHAT and CDR2 FQNNGV. CDR3 protein: CASSFFGQGYGYTF. CDR3 nucleotides: TGTGCCAGCAGCTTCTTCGGACAGGGCTATGGCTACACCTTC.

The chain uses TRBV28 and TRBJ1-2; the match to TRBD1 covers 8 bases. V was pared by 6 bases and J by 2 bases, with 14 bases of the junction left unmatched. CDR1 and CDR2 from the germline V gene are MDHEN and SYDVKM. The CDR3 is 17 residues long. CDR3 protein: CASSFLIYRGRNYGYTF. The CDR3 DNA is TGTGCCAGCAGCTTTCTGATCTACAGGGGGAGAAACTATGGCTACACCTTC.

This clone was recorded once. This sequence joins TRBV10-2 and TRBJ1-3, with D maybe TRBD1 (5 bases). The CDR3 consists of 13 residues. The ends were cut back, 2 bases at V and 6 bases at J, with 8 bases in the middle. Germline lookup yields CDR1 WSHSY and CDR2 SAAADI. The CDR3 protein is CASSEQGPNTIYF. Written as DNA, the CDR3 is TGCGCCAGCAGTGAGCAGGGCCCAAACACCATATATTTT.

This clone showed up just a few times. The V call is TRBV11-2, the J call TRBJ2-5, with 12 bases matching TRBD2. Germline V gene lookup returns CDR1 SGHAT and CDR2 FQNNGV. Trimming took 1 base from V and 4 from J; bases not matched to a gene: 4. The CDR3 extends over 16 amino acids. The CDR3 nucleotides are TGTGCCAGCAGCTTAGGGACTAGCGGGATAGGAGAGACCCAGTACTTC. This gives the protein CASSLGTSGIGETQYF.